This T cell receptor (beta chain) originates from a study of T cells in localized non-small cell lung cancer. On this clone itself: Its target is unknown.

The V gene end was trimmed by 3 bases and the J gene end by 3 bases; junction bases not matched to a gene: 10. The V gene's germline CDR1 is MNHEY and CDR2 SMNVEV (reference sequence). The CDR3 loop spans 17 amino acids. The data were produced by immunoSEQ multiplex PCR, yet TCRdb's version contains in-frame clones alone and is incomplete. The table shows roughly 40,000 clones, with more than 75% occurring only once. Study conclusions and caveats: Sequencing was limited to one tumor region, leaving the possibility of heterogeneity open. Appearing in adjacent lung were a median roughly 59 of the top 100 tumor clones.

The sequence was collected from a man aged 18-49 years with stage I lung adenocarcinoma. This sequence joins TRBV27 and TRBJ1-5; TRBD1 matches 8 bases. This material consisted of peripheral blood, taken before any cancer treatment. The CDR3 loop is CASSLGSGTGVNQPQHF. The CDR3 coding sequence is TGTGCCAGCAGTTTGGGGTCGGGGACAGGTGTCAATCAGCCCCAGCATTTT.